This is a list of T cell receptor beta chains from one sample in a study of cytomegalovirus exposure and HLA in healthy donors. Only in-frame clones appear in the TCRdb table, and some are missing; sequencing was by immunoSEQ multiplex PCR. The repertoire includes about 280,000 clones, about 90% of them detected once, and approximately 2% sits in the top ten. Sequencing was done on a sample of PBMCs. These receptors were obtained from a woman younger than 35 in good health and CMV-seronegative. Each CDR3 is given without its conserved first and last residue. A D gene is named only where the DNA matches it firmly.

TRBV5-6	-	TRBJ1-5	ASSYQGGGQPQH
TRBV27	TRBD2	TRBJ2-5	ASRGLAGGLETQY
TRBV2	-	TRBJ2-1	ASSLTRERL
TRBV5-4	-	TRBJ2-5	ASSLKRGSQETQY
TRBV15	-	TRBJ2-1	ATSRGQNTYNEQF
TRBV12-5	TRBD1	-	ASGSTGGSYEQY
TRBV9	TRBD1	TRBJ1-3	ASSEQGIHSGNTIY
TRBV27	-	TRBJ1-1	ASSLSAGLTNTEAF
TRBV6-1	-	TRBJ2-5	ATRLGRRYQETQY
TRBV13	TRBD1	TRBJ2-2	ASSEPGQGDTGELF
TRBV10-3	-	TRBJ2-1	ATQDSYNEQF
TRBV6-5	-	TRBJ2-5	ASSSSHRRLQETQY
TRBV7-8	-	TRBJ2-7	ASSLASGVEQY
TRBV6-5	TRBD1	TRBJ2-2	ASSSQGAGTGELF